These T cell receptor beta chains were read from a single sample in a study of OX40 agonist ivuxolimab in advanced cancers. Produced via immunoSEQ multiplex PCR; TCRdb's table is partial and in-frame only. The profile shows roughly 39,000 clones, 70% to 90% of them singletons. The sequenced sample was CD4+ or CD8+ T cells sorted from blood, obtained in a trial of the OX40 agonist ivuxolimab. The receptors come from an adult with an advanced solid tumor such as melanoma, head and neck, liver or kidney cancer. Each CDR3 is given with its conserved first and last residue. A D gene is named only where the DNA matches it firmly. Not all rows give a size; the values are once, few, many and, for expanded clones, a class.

CDR3 protein: CASSVGQGRQETQYF
clone size: .
V gene: TRBV9
D gene: TRBD1
CDR3 length: 15

CDR3 protein: CASTGTRGGNEQFF
clone size: .
V gene: TRBV2
D gene: TRBD2
CDR3 length: 14

CDR3 protein: CASSLVGSADTQYF
clone size: .
V gene: TRBV5-4
D gene: .
CDR3 length: 14

CDR3 protein: CASSPSRRGADTQYF
clone size: .
V gene: TRBV9
D gene: .
CDR3 length: 15

CDR3 protein: CASSLPPGRPSTDTQYF
clone size: .
V gene: TRBV5-1
D gene: .
CDR3 length: 17

CDR3 protein: CASSLGGTSAYEQYF
clone size: .
V gene: TRBV5-1
D gene: TRBD2
CDR3 length: 15

CDR3 protein: CASSSTSGLFEEQYF
clone size: .
V gene: TRBV7-9
D gene: TRBD2
CDR3 length: 15

CDR3 protein: CASSSRIDNEQFF
clone size: once
V gene: TRBV5-1
D gene: .
CDR3 length: 13

CDR3 protein: CASRGFGASTDTQYF
clone size: once
V gene: TRBV28
D gene: .
CDR3 length: 15

CDR3 protein: CASSLVWTGNYPNTEAFF
clone size: .
V gene: TRBV7-6
D gene: TRBD1
CDR3 length: 18

CDR3 protein: CASSTRQEGAEQFF
clone size: .
V gene: TRBV11-2
D gene: .
CDR3 length: 14